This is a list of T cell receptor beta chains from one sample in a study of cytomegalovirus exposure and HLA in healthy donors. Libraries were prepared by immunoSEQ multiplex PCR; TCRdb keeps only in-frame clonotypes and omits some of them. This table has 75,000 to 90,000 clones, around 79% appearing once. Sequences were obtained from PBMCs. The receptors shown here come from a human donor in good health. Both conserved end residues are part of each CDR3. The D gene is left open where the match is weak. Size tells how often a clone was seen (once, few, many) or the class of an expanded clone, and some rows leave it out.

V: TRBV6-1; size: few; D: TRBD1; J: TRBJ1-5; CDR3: CASVGQGSYQPQHF; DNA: TGTGCCAGCGTGGGACAGGGTTCGTATCAGCCCCAGCATTTT
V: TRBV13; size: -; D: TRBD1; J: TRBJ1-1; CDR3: CASSTDTGGIEAFF; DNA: TGTGCCAGCAGCACGGACACAGGGGGCATTGAAGCTTTCTTT
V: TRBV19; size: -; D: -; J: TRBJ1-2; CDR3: CASSAGSTREYTF; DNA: TGTGCCAGTAGTGCAGGATCCACAAGGGAGTACACCTTC
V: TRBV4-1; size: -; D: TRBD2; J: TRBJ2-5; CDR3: CASSLRLAGGTQETQYF; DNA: TGCGCCAGCAGCCTTCGACTAGCGGGGGGCACTCAAGAGACCCAGTACTTC
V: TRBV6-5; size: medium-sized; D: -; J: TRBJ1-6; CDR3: CASSGGGKSPLHF; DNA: TGTGCCAGCAGCGGCGGGGGGAAATCACCCCTCCACTTT
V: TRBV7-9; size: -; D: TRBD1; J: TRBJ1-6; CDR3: CASSSTGMNSPLHF; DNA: TGTGCCAGCAGCTCGACAGGGATGAATTCACCCCTCCACTTT
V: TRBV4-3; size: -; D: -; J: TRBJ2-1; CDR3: CASSQDGGFHNEQFF; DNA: TGCGCCAGCAGCCAAGATGGGGGCTTCCACAATGAGCAGTTCTTC
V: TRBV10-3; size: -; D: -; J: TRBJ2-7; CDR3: CAISFGIGGQSYEQYF; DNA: TGTGCCATCAGTTTTGGGATAGGGGGTCAGTCCTACGAGCAGTACTTC
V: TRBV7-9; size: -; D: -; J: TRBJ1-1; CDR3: CASSPTGWIIRDENTEAFF; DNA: TGTGCCAGCAGTCCGACAGGTTGGATTATCAGGGATGAAAACACTGAAGCTTTCTTT
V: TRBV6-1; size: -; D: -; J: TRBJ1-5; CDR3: CASSGQGSFQPQHF; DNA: TGTGCCAGCAGTGGTCAGGGGTCTTTTCAGCCCCAGCATTTT
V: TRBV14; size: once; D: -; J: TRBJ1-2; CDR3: CASSQQLYGYTF; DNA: TGTGCCAGCAGCCAACAACTCTATGGCTACACCTTC
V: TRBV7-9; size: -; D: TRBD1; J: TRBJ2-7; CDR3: CASSHDLDRDEQYF; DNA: TGTGCCAGCAGCCATGATCTGGACAGGGACGAGCAGTACTTC
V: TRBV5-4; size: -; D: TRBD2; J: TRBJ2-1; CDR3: CASSSSGASYNEQFF; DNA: TGTGCCAGCAGCTCTAGCGGGGCCTCCTACAATGAGCAGTTCTTC
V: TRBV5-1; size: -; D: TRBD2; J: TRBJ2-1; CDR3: CASSFIAGANNEQFF; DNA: TGCGCCAGCAGCTTTATAGCGGGGGCCAACAATGAGCAGTTCTTC
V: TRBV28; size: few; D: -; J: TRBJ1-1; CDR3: CASSLDSGDTEAFF; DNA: TGTGCCAGCAGTCTAGATTCAGGGGACACTGAAGCTTTCTTT
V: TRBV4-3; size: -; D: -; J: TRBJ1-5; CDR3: CASSQDYTTTGFQPQHF; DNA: TGCGCCAGCAGCCAAGACTATACCACTACAGGGTTCCAGCCCCAGCATTTT
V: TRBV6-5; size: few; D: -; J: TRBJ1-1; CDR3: CASSLTWQMNTEAFF; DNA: TGTGCCAGCAGCCTTACATGGCAGATGAACACTGAAGCTTTCTTT
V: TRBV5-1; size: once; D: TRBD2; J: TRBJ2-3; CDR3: CASSSPRRGGGTDTQYF; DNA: TGCGCCAGCAGCTCCCCTAGGCGGGGGGGCGGGACAGATACGCAGTATTTT
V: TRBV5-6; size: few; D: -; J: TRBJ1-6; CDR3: CASSLEGSSYNSPLHF; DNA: TGTGCCAGCAGCTTGGAAGGGAGCTCCTATAATTCACCCCTCCACTTT
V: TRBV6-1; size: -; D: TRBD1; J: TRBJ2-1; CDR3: CASSIDRADEQFF; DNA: TGTGCCAGCAGTATTGACAGGGCGGATGAGCAGTTCTTC
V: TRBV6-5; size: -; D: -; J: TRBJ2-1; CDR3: CASSYGGGGINEQFF; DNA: TGTGCCAGCAGTTACGGTGGCGGGGGCATCAATGAGCAGTTCTTC
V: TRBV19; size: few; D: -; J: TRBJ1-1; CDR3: CASSLMGGKNTEAFF; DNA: TGTGCCAGTAGCCTCATGGGGGGGAAAAACACTGAAGCTTTCTTT
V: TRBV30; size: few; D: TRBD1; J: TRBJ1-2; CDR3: CAWSIPGTGGRSYTF; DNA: TGTGCCTGGAGTATTCCCGGGACAGGGGGGAGAAGCTACACCTTC
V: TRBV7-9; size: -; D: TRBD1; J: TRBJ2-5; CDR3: CAINDRAQETQYF; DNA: TGTGCAATCAACGACAGGGCTCAAGAGACCCAGTACTTC
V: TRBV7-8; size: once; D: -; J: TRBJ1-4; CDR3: CASSSYPGHNEKLFF; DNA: TGTGCCAGCAGCTCATATCCCGGACATAATGAAAAACTGTTTTTT
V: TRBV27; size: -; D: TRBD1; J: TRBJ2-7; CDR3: CASSPQGGLGYEQYF; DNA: TGTGCCAGCAGTCCACAAGGGGGCCTGGGCTACGAGCAGTACTTC
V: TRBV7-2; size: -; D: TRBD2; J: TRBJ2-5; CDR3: CASSLLPGAGLETQYF; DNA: TGTGCCAGCAGCTTACTCCCGGGAGCGGGGCTAGAGACCCAGTACTTC
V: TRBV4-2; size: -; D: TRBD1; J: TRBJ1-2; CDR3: CASSQDSDRGRGYTF; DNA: TGTGCCAGCAGCCAAGACTCCGACAGGGGGCGTGGCTACACCTTC
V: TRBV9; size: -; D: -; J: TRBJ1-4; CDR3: CASSVAEGKLFF; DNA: TGTGCCAGCAGCGTAGCGGAGGGAAAACTGTTTTTT
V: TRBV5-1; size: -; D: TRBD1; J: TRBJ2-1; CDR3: CASSLYPGQGVDEQFF; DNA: TGCGCCAGCAGCTTGTACCCCGGGCAGGGGGTCGATGAGCAGTTCTTC
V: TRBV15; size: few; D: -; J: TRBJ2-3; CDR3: CATSRDGQGTDTQYF; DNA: TGTGCCACCAGCAGAGATGGGCAGGGGACAGATACGCAGTATTTT
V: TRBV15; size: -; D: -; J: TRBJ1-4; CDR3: CATAVYGDEKLFF; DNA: TGTGCCACCGCGGTTTACGGGGATGAAAAACTGTTTTTT
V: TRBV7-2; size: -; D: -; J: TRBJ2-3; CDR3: CASSPRGDTQYF; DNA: TGTGCCAGCAGCCCCAGGGGAGATACGCAGTATTTT
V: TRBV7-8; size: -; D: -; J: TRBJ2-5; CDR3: CASSPQPAAETQYF; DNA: TGTGCCAGCAGCCCCCAGCCAGCGGCGGAGACCCAGTACTTC
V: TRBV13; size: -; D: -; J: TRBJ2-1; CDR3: CASSFTGIYNEQFF; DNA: TGTGCCAGCAGCTTTACAGGGATCTACAATGAGCAGTTCTTC
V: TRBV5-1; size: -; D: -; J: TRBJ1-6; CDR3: CASSLQGLNSPLHF; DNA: TGCGCCAGCAGCTTGCAGGGGTTGAATTCACCCCTCCACTTT
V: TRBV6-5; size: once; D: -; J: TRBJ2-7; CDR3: CASNQAGSYEQYF; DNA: TGTGCCAGCAACCAAGCGGGCTCCTACGAGCAGTACTTC
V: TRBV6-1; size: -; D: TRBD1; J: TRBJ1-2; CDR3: CASSPRDRGAGYTF; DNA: TGTGCCAGCAGTCCGCGGGACAGGGGAGCCGGCTACACCTTC
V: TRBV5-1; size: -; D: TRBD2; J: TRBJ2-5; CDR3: CASSLGSSGGAYETQYF; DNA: TGCGCCAGCAGCTTGGGGTCTAGCGGGGGAGCGTACGAGACCCAGTACTTC
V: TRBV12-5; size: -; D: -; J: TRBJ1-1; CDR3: CASGLEESEAFF; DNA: TGTGCTAGTGGCTTGGAGGAGAGTGAAGCTTTCTTT
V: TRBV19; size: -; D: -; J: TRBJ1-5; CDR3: CASSIYGGLGNQPQHF; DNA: TGTGCCAGTAGTATATACGGAGGGCTGGGCAATCAGCCCCAGCATTTT
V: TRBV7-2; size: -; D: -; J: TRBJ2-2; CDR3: CASSSPGGRRRELFF; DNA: TGTGCCAGCAGCTCCCCCGGAGGGCGGAGGAGGGAGCTGTTTTTT
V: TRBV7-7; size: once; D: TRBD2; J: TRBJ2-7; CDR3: CASSYGTSGEQYF; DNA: TGTGCCAGCAGCTATGGGACTAGCGGCGAGCAGTACTTC